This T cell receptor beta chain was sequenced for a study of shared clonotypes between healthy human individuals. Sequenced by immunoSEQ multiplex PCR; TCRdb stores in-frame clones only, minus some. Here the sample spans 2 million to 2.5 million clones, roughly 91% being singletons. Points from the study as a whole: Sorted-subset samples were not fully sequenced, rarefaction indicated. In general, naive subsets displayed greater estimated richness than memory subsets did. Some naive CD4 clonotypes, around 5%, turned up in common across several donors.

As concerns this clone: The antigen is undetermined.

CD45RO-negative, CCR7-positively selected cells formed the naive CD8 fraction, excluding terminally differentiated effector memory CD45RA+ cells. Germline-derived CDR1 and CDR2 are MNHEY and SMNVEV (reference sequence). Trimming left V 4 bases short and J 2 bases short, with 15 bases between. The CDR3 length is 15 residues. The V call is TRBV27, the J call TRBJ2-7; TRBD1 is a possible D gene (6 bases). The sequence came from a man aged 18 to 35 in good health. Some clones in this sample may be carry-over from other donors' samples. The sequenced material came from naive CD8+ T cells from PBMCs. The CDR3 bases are TGTGCCAGCAGTTACTACACCACAGGGCCCTACGAGCAGTACTTC. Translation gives CASSYYTTGPYEQYF.